This T cell receptor beta chain was identified in a study of blood T cell repertoires in COVID-19. Here immunoSEQ multiplex PCR was the method, and the copy in TCRdb shows in-frame clones only, minus some. Of approximately 78,000 clones detected, roughly 88% appear once; the ten largest clones hold around 30%. Germline V gene data show CDR1 as WNHNN and CDR2 as SYGVQD (reference sequence). The CDR3 loop spans 15 amino acids. The V and J ends lost 3 bases and 5 bases respectively, with 14 bases between them. Material: peripheral blood. The chain combines TRBV10-1 with TRBJ2-1; the D gene is possibly TRBD2 (5 bases). The receptor's source is a man between 45 and 60 years old with acute or convalescent COVID-19. The CDR3 protein is CASSEIALGNNEQFF. The CDR3 region has the DNA TGCGCCAGCAGTGAAATCGCACTAGGCAACAATGAGCAGTTCTTC.